The rows below give T cell receptor beta chains drawn from one sample of a study of T cells in localized non-small cell lung cancer. Here immunoSEQ multiplex PCR was the method, and the copy in TCRdb shows in-frame clones only, minus some. Here the sample spans around 26,000 clones, around 85% being singletons. The sample here was peripheral blood, taken before any cancer treatment. The receptors stem from a female donor over 55 with stage II squamous cell lung carcinoma. Each CDR3 is given with its conserved first and last residue. The D gene is left open where the match is weak. Expanded clones are given a class, and other clones once, few, many or no size at all.

J gene	D gene	V gene	clone size	CDR3 length	CDR3 DNA	CDR3 protein
TRBJ2-7	TRBD1	TRBV29-1	.	14	TGCAGCGTTGCTAAAGACCTCACAGGGGGCGAGCAGTACTTC	CSVAKDLTGGEQYF
TRBJ1-1	TRBD1	TRBV7-9	few	15	TGTGCCAGCAGCCCATCAGGACAGGGCAACACTGAAGCTTTCTTT	CASSPSGQGNTEAFF
TRBJ1-5	.	TRBV6-6	once	16	TGTGCCAGCACCACAAGCATTGGGGGTGGGAATCAGCCCCAGCATTTT	CASTTSIGGGNQPQHF
TRBJ1-4	.	TRBV28	.	14	TGTGCCAGCAGTTTCGGCGCAACTAATGAAAAACTGTTTTTT	CASSFGATNEKLFF
TRBJ2-7	TRBD1	TRBV27	.	17	TGTGCCAGCAGTTTATCGATGTTTCGAGACAGGGACTACGAGCAGTACTTC	CASSLSMFRDRDYEQYF
TRBJ1-1	.	TRBV5-6	once	15	TGTGCCAGCAGCTTGGCAGGGGCGTGGAACACTGAAGCTTTCTTT	CASSLAGAWNTEAFF
TRBJ1-4	.	TRBV9	.	15	TGTGCCAGCAGCCCGACAGGTTCAAATAATGAAAAACTGTTTTTT	CASSPTGSNNEKLFF
TRBJ2-1	.	TRBV28	.	19	TGTGCCAGCAGTTTTGGGGGGGCTAGCGGAACCCCTAGCAACAATGAGCAGTTCTTC	CASSFGGASGTPSNNEQFF
TRBJ2-3	.	TRBV7-2	few	15	TGTGCCAGCAGCCGCTGGGCAGGGGAGACAGATACGCAGTATTTT	CASSRWAGETDTQYF
TRBJ2-3	.	TRBV5-5	.	14	TGTGCCAGCAAAGATAGGGGGAGCACAGATACGCAGTATTTT	CASKDRGSTDTQYF
TRBJ1-5	.	TRBV10-2	.	13	TGCGCCAGCAGCGCCAGAGATTATCAGCCCCAGCATTTT	CASSARDYQPQHF
TRBJ1-1	.	TRBV7-3	once	14	TGTGCCAGCAGCCCCGTGCACTCGAACACTGAAGCTTTCTTT	CASSPVHSNTEAFF
TRBJ1-5	.	TRBV30	.	17	TGTGCCTGGAGTCCAGAGGCAGGGCGGTGGGGCAATCAGCCCCAGCATTTT	CAWSPEAGRWGNQPQHF
TRBJ2-1	.	TRBV4-2	.	15	TGTGCCAGCAGCCAAGGAGGGAGCTCCTACAATGAGCAGTTCTTC	CASSQGGSSYNEQFF
TRBJ1-2	TRBD1	TRBV25-1	.	14	TGTGCCAGCAGTGCAGGGGGTACTAACTATGGCTACACCTTC	CASSAGGTNYGYTF
TRBJ1-4	.	TRBV19	.	15	TGTGCCAGTAGTATTGGTACCTCAACTAATGAAAAACTGTTTTTT	CASSIGTSTNEKLFF
TRBJ2-3	TRBD2	TRBV6-5	once	14	TGTGCCAGCAGCCTACTAGCGATGGGAGATACGCAGTATTTT	CASSLLAMGDTQYF
TRBJ1-4	TRBD1	TRBV9	.	14	TGTGCCAGCAGCGTATCGGACAGGGAGGAAAAACTGTTTTTT	CASSVSDREEKLFF
TRBJ1-6	TRBD1	TRBV2	.	15	TGTGCCAGCAGTGAAGGCGGGACAGGGAATTCACCCCTCCACTTT	CASSEGGTGNSPLHF
TRBJ2-7	.	TRBV7-2	.	11	TGTGCCAGCAGCAGCCTGGACGAGCAGTACTTC	CASSSLDEQYF
TRBJ1-1	.	TRBV6-1	.	12	TGTGCCAGCAGTACCCTTAGCACTGAAGCTTTCTTT	CASSTLSTEAFF
TRBJ2-3	TRBD2	TRBV2	.	16	TGTGCCAGCAGTGAAGCGCAGAGCGGGGGGACAGATACGCAGTATTTT	CASSEAQSGGTDTQYF
TRBJ1-1	TRBD1	TRBV10-3	.	14	TGTGCCATCAGTGGACAGGGGGGGAGCACTGAAGCTTTCTTT	CAISGQGGSTEAFF
TRBJ2-7	.	TRBV28	.	12	TGTGCCAGCAGTACCGGGGTGGAAGAGCAGTACTTC	CASSTGVEEQYF
TRBJ2-2	.	TRBV7-2	.	14	TGTGCCAGCAGCTTGGACCCCATGTCCGGGGAGCTGTTTTTT	CASSLDPMSGELFF
TRBJ1-1	TRBD1	TRBV10-3	.	15	TGTGCCACCGAGGCCGGGACAGGGGGCTTGAGTGAAGCTTTCTTT	CATEAGTGGLSEAFF
TRBJ2-3	.	TRBV20-1	.	11	TGCAGTGCTAGCGGTCCCGGTACGCAGTATTTT	CSASGPGTQYF
TRBJ1-6	TRBD1	TRBV27	.	16	TGTGCCAGCAGTCCAAGAATGAGACAGGGGAATTCACCCCTCCACTTT	CASSPRMRQGNSPLHF
TRBJ1-1	TRBD1	TRBV19	once	15	TGTGCCAGTAGTCTGTACCGGGGACAGGGCACTGAAGCTTTCTTT	CASSLYRGQGTEAFF
TRBJ2-2	.	TRBV7-3	.	12	TGTGCCAGCAGCAGGGGAACCGGGGAGCTGTTTTTT	CASSRGTGELFF
TRBJ2-1	TRBD1	TRBV6-6	.	14	TGTGCCAGCAGATCCTCGGGACAGTACAATGAGCAGTTCTTC	CASRSSGQYNEQFF
TRBJ2-7	TRBD1	TRBV10-3	.	15	TGTGCCATCAGTGCGGGGGACAGGGGGGCCTACGAGCAGTACTTC	CAISAGDRGAYEQYF
TRBJ1-2	TRBD1	TRBV9	.	16	TGTGCCAGCGGATCCGGGACAGGGTTCCCTAACTATGGCTACACCTTC	CASGSGTGFPNYGYTF
TRBJ1-4	TRBD1	TRBV19	once	18	TGTGCCAGTAGTATACGACAGGGGGCTTCCTCAACTAATGAAAAACTGTTTTTT	CASSIRQGASSTNEKLFF
TRBJ2-7	.	TRBV5-1	.	13	TGCGCCAGCAGCTTGTTCAACTCCTACGAGCAGTACTTC	CASSLFNSYEQYF
TRBJ2-5	.	TRBV5-4	few	13	TGTGCCAGCAGCTTTGGGGTTCAAGAGACCCAGTACTTC	CASSFGVQETQYF
TRBJ2-1	TRBD2	TRBV4-3	.	15	TGCGCCAGCAGCCAAGATTGGCGGGGGGTCAATGAGCAGTTCTTC	CASSQDWRGVNEQFF
TRBJ1-3	.	TRBV5-1	.	13	TGCGCCAGCAGTCGAGAGGGATTGGACACCATATATTTT	CASSREGLDTIYF
TRBJ2-2	TRBD2	TRBV7-3	.	16	TGTGCCAGCAGCCTGATGGCGGGGGCGAACACCGGGGAGCTGTTTTTT	CASSLMAGANTGELFF